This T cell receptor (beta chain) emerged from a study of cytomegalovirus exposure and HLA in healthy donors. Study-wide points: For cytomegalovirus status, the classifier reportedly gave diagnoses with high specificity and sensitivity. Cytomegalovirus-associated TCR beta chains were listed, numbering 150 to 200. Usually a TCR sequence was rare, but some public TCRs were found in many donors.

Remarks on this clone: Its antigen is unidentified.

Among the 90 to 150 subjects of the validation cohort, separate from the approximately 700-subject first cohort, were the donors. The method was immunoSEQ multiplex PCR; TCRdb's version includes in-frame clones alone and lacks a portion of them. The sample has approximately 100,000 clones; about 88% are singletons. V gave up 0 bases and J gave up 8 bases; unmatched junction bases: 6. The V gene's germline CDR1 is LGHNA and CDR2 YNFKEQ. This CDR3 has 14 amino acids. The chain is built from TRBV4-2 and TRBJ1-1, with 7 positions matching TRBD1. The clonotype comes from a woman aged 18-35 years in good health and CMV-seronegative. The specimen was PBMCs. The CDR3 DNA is TGTGCCAGCAGCCAAGAAACAGGGGCGAGCGAAGCTTTCTTT. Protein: CASSQETGASEAFF.